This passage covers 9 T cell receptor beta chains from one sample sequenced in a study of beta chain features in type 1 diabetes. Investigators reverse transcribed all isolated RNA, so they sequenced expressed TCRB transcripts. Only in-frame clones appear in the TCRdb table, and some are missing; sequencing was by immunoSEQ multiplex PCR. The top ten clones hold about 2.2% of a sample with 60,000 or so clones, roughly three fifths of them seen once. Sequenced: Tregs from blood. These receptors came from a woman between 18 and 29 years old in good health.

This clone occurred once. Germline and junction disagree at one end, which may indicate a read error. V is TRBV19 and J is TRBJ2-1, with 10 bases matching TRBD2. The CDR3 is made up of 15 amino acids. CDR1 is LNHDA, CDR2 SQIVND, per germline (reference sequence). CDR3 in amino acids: CAGSLRTSGRNEQFF. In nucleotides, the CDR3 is TGTGCCGGTAGTCTTCGGACTAGCGGCCGCAATGAGCAGTTCTTC.

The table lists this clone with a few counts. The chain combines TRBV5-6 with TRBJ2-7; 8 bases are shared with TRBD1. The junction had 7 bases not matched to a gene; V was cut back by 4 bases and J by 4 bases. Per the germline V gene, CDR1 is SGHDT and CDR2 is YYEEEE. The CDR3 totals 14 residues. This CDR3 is CASSATGEGYEQYF. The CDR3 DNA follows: TGTGCCAGCAGCGCGACAGGGGAAGGTTACGAGCAGTACTTC.

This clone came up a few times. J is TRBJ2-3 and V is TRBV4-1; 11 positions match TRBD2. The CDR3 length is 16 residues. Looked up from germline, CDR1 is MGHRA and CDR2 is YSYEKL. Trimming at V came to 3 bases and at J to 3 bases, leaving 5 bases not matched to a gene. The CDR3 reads CASSHPGLAETDTQYF. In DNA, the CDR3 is TGCGCCAGCAGCCACCCGGGACTAGCGGAAACAGATACGCAGTATTTT.

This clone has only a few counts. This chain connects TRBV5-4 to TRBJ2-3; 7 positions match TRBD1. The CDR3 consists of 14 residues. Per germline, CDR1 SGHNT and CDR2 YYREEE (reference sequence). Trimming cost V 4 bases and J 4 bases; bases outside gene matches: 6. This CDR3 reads CASSARQGPDTQYF. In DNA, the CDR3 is TGTGCCAGCAGCGCCAGACAGGGCCCAGATACGCAGTATTTT. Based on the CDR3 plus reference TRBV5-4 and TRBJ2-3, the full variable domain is ETGVTQSPTHLIKTRGQQVTLRCSSQSGHNTVSWYQQALGQGPQFIFQYYREEENGRGNFPPRFSGLQFPNYSSELNVNALELDDSALYLCASSARQGPDTQYFGPGTRLTVL.

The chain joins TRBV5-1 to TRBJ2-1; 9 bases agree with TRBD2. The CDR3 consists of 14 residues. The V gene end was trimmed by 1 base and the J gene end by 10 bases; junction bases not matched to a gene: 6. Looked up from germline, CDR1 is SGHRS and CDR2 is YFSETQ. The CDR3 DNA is TGCGCCAGCAGCTTGTCGCTAGCGGGAAGGGAGCAGTTCTTC. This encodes CASSLSLAGREQFF. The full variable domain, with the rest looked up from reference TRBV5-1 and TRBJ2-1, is KAGVTQTPRYLIKTRGQQVTLSCSPISGHRSVSWYQQTPGQGLQFLFEYFSETQRNKGNFPGRFSGRQFSNSRSEMNVSTLELGDSALYLCASSLSLAGREQFFGPGTRLTVL.

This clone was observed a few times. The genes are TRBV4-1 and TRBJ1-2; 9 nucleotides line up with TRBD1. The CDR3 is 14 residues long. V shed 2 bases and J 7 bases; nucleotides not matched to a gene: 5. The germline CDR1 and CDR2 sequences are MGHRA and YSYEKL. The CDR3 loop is CASSQNRGLLGYTF. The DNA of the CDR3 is TGCGCCAGCAGCCAAAACAGGGGGCTCCTTGGCTACACCTTC.

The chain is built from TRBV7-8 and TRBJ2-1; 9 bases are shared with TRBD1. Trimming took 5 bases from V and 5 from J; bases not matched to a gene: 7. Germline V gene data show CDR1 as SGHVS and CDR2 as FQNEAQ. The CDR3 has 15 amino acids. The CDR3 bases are TGTGCCAGCAGCGTCGACAGGGGGGGTCACAATGAGCAGTTCTTC. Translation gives CASSVDRGGHNEQFF.

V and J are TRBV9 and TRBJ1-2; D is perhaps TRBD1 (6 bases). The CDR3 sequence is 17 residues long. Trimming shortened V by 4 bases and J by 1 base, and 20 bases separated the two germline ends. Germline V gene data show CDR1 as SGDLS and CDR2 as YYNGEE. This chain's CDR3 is CASSRPYAGDLNYGYTF. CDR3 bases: TGTGCCAGCAGCCGCCCTTACGCAGGGGATCTTAACTATGGCTACACCTTC.

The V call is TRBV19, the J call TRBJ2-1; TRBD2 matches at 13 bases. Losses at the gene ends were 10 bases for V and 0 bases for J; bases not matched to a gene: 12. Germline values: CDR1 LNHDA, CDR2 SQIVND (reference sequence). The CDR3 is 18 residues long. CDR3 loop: CATLGLAGALGSYNEQFF. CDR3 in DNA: TGTGCCACCCTCGGACTAGCGGGGGCCCTAGGCTCCTACAATGAGCAGTTCTTC.